A selection of T cell receptor beta chains follows, all from one sample in a study of T-cell memory formation after mild COVID-19. TCRdb re-called the 5' RACE reads with MiXCR, one entry per CDR3 protein. The sample has 120,000 to 150,000 distinct CDR3 sequences; 5.5% to 7% are singletons. The sample taken for sequencing was PBMCs or a T cell subset sorted from them (not recorded which). These receptor sequences come from an adult woman who had mild COVID-19 (a few samples of this study predate the infection). Cell type and time point are not known. Both conserved end residues are part of each CDR3. D genes are given only for firm matches. Some rows have no size entry. The others give once, few or many, or a class for an expanded clone.

abundance: many
j_gene: TRBJ2-1
v_gene: TRBV12-3/TRBV12-4
d_gene: -
CDR3aa: CASAYYNEQFF
CDR3nt: TGTGCCAGCGCATATTACAATGAGCAGTTCTTC

abundance: many
j_gene: TRBJ1-2
v_gene: TRBV12-3/TRBV12-4
d_gene: TRBD1
CDR3aa: CASSFLGQGAGYGYTF
CDR3nt: TGTGCCAGCAGTTTCCTCGGACAGGGGGCGGGCTATGGCTACACCTTC

abundance: many
j_gene: TRBJ2-3
v_gene: TRBV24-1
d_gene: TRBD1
CDR3aa: CATRQGQFTDTQYF
CDR3nt: TGTGCCACCCGACAGGGGCAGTTCACAGATACGCAGTATTTT

abundance: -
j_gene: TRBJ1-4
v_gene: TRBV5-1
d_gene: -
CDR3aa: CASSLSPGPRGEKLFF
CDR3nt: TGCGCCAGCAGCTTGTCCCCGGGACCCCGGGGTGAAAAACTGTTTTTT

abundance: many
j_gene: TRBJ1-5
v_gene: TRBV25-1
d_gene: -
CDR3aa: CASSEPGNQPQHF
CDR3nt: TGTGCCAGCAGTGAACCAGGGAATCAGCCCCAGCATTTT

abundance: few
j_gene: TRBJ2-7
v_gene: TRBV2
d_gene: TRBD2
CDR3aa: CASSDSLAGAAEQYF
CDR3nt: TGTGCCAGCAGTGATAGTCTAGCGGGAGCGGCCGAGCAGTACTTC

abundance: many
j_gene: TRBJ1-1
v_gene: TRBV12-3/TRBV12-4
d_gene: -
CDR3aa: CASSFGGREKAFF
CDR3nt: TGTGCCAGCAGTTTTGGGGGGAGGGAGAAAGCTTTCTTT

abundance: many
j_gene: TRBJ2-7
v_gene: TRBV5-5
d_gene: TRBD2
CDR3aa: CASSFRGGAYEQYF
CDR3nt: TGTGCCAGCAGCTTTCGCGGGGGGGCGTACGAGCAGTACTTC

abundance: many
j_gene: TRBJ2-2
v_gene: TRBV5-1
d_gene: TRBD1
CDR3aa: CASSFRGPNTGELFF
CDR3nt: TGCGCCAGCAGCTTCAGGGGGCCGAACACCGGGGAGCTGTTTTTT

abundance: -
j_gene: TRBJ1-5
v_gene: TRBV6-5
d_gene: -
CDR3aa: CASTSGGGPQHF
CDR3nt: TGTGCCAGCACCTCAGGAGGAGGGCCCCAGCATTTT

abundance: -
j_gene: TRBJ2-3
v_gene: TRBV11-2
d_gene: -
CDR3aa: CASNGGRGASTDTQYF
CDR3nt: TGTGCCAGCAACGGTGGGCGGGGAGCTAGCACAGATACGCAGTATTTT

abundance: many
j_gene: TRBJ2-1
v_gene: TRBV7-6
d_gene: TRBD2
CDR3aa: CASRPIPGLRNEQFF
CDR3nt: TGTGCCAGCAGGCCTATCCCGGGACTACGGAATGAGCAGTTCTTC

abundance: -
j_gene: TRBJ2-3
v_gene: TRBV18
d_gene: TRBD2
CDR3aa: CASSPGLAGSNTDTQYF
CDR3nt: TGTGCCAGCTCACCGGGACTAGCGGGCTCAAATACAGATACGCAGTATTTT